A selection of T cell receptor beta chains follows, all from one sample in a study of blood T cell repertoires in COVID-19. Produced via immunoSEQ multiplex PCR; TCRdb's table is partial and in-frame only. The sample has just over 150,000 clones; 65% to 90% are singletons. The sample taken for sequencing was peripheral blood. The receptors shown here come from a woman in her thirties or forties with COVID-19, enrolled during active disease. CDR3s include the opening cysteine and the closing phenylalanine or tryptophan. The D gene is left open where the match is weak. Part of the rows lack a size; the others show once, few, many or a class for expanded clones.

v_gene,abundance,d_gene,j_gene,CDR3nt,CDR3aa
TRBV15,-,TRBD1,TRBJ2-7,TGTGCCACCAGCAGAGATGGGACAGCTGACGAGCAGTACTTC,CATSRDGTADEQYF
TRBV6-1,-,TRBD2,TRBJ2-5,TGTGCCAGCAGTGATCAGGGCGGGAGTGTCTTAGAGACCCAGTACTTC,CASSDQGGSVLETQYF
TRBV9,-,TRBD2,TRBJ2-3,TGTGCCAGCAGCGTAGGCGGGAGTCCCACAGATACGCAGTATTTT,CASSVGGSPTDTQYF
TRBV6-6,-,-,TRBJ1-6,TGTGCCAGCAGCGAAACCAGGGCCTCCTATAATTCACCCCTCCACTTT,CASSETRASYNSPLHF
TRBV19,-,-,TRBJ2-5,TGTGCCAGTAGTAAGAATTCCGGGAACCTACTCGAGACCCAGTACTTC,CASSKNSGNLLETQYF
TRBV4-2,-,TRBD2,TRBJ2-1,TGTGCCAGCAGCCCCTCTAGTGGGGCCTCTAGCGGGAGGGCCTCTGAGCAGTTCTTC,CASSPSSGASSGRASEQFF
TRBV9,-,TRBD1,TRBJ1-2,TGTGCCAGCAGCCCCAATCCGGGGAGGACAGGGGACTATGGCTACACCTTC,CASSPNPGRTGDYGYTF
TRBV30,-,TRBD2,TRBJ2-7,TGTGCCTGGAATCGCGGGAGGGCTGCCGAGCAGTACTTC,CAWNRGRAAEQYF
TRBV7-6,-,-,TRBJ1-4,TGTGCCAGCAGCTTAGAGGTTGTGGGATCTACCCGAGGGCCTAATGAAAAACTGTTTTTT,CASSLEVVGSTRGPNEKLFF
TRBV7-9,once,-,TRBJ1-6,TGTGCCAGCAGCTTAGTGATTGGGACAAATTCACCCCTCCACTTT,CASSLVIGTNSPLHF
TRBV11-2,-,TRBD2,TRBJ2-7,TGTGCCAGCAGCATCGAGGGGACTAGCGGATACGAGCAGTACTTC,CASSIEGTSGYEQYF
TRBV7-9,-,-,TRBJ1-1,TGTGCCAGCAGCCCAGGTTCCCCACCCCTTTCTGCTTTCTTT,CASSPGSPPLSAFF
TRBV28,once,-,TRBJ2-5,TGTGCCAGCTCCTACGGCGGGGACCAAGAGACCCAGTACTTC,CASSYGGDQETQYF
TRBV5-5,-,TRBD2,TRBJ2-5,TGTGCCAGCAGCTTAAGGGGAGGGAGGGAGACCCAGTACTTC,CASSLRGGRETQYF
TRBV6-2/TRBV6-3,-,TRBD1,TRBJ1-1,TGTGCCAGCAGTTACGAAGGGACAGTGGCAACCCAAGCTTTCTTT,CASSYEGTVATQAFF
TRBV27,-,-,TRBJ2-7,TGTGCCAGCAGTAACTACAGGGACGAGCAGTACTTC,CASSNYRDEQYF
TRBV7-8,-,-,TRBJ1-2,TGTGCCAGCAGCCCTAGCGGCAGAGCTCCCTATGGCTACACCTTC,CASSPSGRAPYGYTF
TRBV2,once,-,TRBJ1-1,TGTGCCAGCAGTGAAGACCGCGGGACTGAAGCTTTCTTT,CASSEDRGTEAFF
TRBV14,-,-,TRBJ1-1,TGTGCCAGCAGCCTAATGAGGGGGGGCACTGAAGCTTTCTTT,CASSLMRGGTEAFF
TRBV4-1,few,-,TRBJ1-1,TGCGCCAGCAGCCAAGATGGGGTAGGGGCTGAAGCTTTCTTT,CASSQDGVGAEAFF
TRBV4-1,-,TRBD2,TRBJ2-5,TGCGCCAGCAGCCAAGGTGGACTAGCGGCCATAGGGACCCAGTACTTC,CASSQGGLAAIGTQYF
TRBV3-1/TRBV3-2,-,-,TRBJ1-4,TGTGCCAGCAGCCTCCGGATGGGAGATAATGAAAAACTGTTTTTT,CASSLRMGDNEKLFF
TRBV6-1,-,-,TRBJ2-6,TGTGCCAGCAGTGAAGGCTTGTATTCATGGCTTCCTGGGGCCAACGTCCTGACTTTC,CASSEGLYSWLPGANVLTF
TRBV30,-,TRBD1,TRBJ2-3,TGTGCCTGGACAGCGGGGACAGGGGGCTCCACAGATACGCAGTATTTT,CAWTAGTGGSTDTQYF